These T cell receptor beta chains were read from a single sample in a study of identical twins. TCRdb recomputed calls from the 5' RACE reads with MiXCR, one row per CDR3 protein. The profile shows 430,000 or so distinct CDR3 sequences, 20% to 25% of them singletons. These same data were also listed under a study on T cells expressing NK-cell markers.

The material sequenced was CD4+ T cells sorted from blood. Receptor source: a woman between 18 and 29 years old in good health. Each CDR3 is given with its conserved first and last residue. D genes are given only for firm matches. Some rows mark clone size as missing; the rest say once, few, many or name a class of expanded clone.

>.|TRBV7-2|15|.|TRBJ1-6
TGTGCCAGCAGCTTAGTAGGGGACACCTCATCACCCCTCCACTTT
CASSLVGDTSSPLHF
>few|TRBV6-1|15|.|TRBJ2-2
TGTGCCAGCAGGCCCGGGACGCCGGCCGCCGGGGAGCTGTTTTTT
CASRPGTPAAGELFF
>many|TRBV12-3/TRBV12-4|13|TRBD1|TRBJ2-7
TGTGCCAGCAGTTGGGCAGGGGGCTACGAGCAGTACTTC
CASSWAGGYEQYF
>many|TRBV6-5|12|.|TRBJ2-1
TGTGCCAGCATCAGCGTGGTTAATGAGCAGTTCTTC
CASISVVNEQFF
>.|TRBV6-5|16|.|TRBJ2-7
TGTGCCAGCAGTTACGGTTGGGGACGAGGCTCCTACGAGCAGTACTTC
CASSYGWGRGSYEQYF
>few|TRBV5-1|15|.|TRBJ1-4
TGCGCCAGCAGCCCCGGTGGGACAACTAATGAAAAACTGTTTTTT
CASSPGGTTNEKLFF
>.|TRBV11-2|16|.|TRBJ2-4
TGTGCCAGCAGCTTAGATCAGGGAGAGTCCAAAAACATTCAGTACTTC
CASSLDQGESKNIQYF
>few|TRBV20-1|15|TRBD2|TRBJ2-7
TGCAGTGCTAGTCGACCGGGACTAGCGGGTTACGAGCAGTACTTC
CSASRPGLAGYEQYF
>once|TRBV10-3|16|TRBD2|TRBJ2-1
TGTGCCATCAGTGACAATTTAGCGGGAGTGGTGAATGAGCAGTTCTTC
CAISDNLAGVVNEQFF
>.|TRBV9|15|.|TRBJ2-3
TGTGCCAGCAGCGTTAGGACGGGGGCCACAGATACGCAGTATTTT
CASSVRTGATDTQYF
>.|TRBV5-1|15|.|TRBJ2-1
TGCGCCAGCAGCCCATCCCCGAACTTTCGGAATGAGCAGTTCTTC
CASSPSPNFRNEQFF
>.|TRBV11-3|17|.|TRBJ2-1
TGTGCCAGCAGCCCTAGGCAGGGGATCTTTTCGTACAATGAGCAGTTCTTC
CASSPRQGIFSYNEQFF
>.|TRBV5-1|16|.|TRBJ2-3
TGCGCCAGCAGCTTGGTAACTGGGGTTAGCACAGATACGCAGTATTTT
CASSLVTGVSTDTQYF
>.|TRBV14|14|.|TRBJ1-1
TGTGCCAGCAGCCAAGCCGGACTCTACACTGAAGCTTTCTTT
CASSQAGLYTEAFF
>.|TRBV12-3/TRBV12-4|13|.|TRBJ2-3
TGTGCCAGCACCCCCTGGGGAACAGATACGCAGTATTTT
CASTPWGTDTQYF
>few|TRBV18|15|.|TRBJ1-2
TGTGCCAGCTCACCAGACGGGGCAGCTAACTATGGCTACACCTTC
CASSPDGAANYGYTF
>.|TRBV4-2|19|TRBD1|TRBJ2-6
TGTGCCAGCAGCAGCTCTTGGACAGGGCACCGCTCTGGGGCCAACGTCCTGACTTTC
CASSSSWTGHRSGANVLTF
>.|TRBV25-1|17|TRBD2|TRBJ2-3
TGTGCCAGCAGTGTATCAGCGGGAGGGGGGTCAGCAGATACGCAGTATTTT
CASSVSAGGGSADTQYF
>.|TRBV20-1|13|.|TRBJ2-5
TGCAGTGCCGGGTCCCGGGGCCAAGAGACCCAGTACTTC
CSAGSRGQETQYF
>.|TRBV4-1|16|.|TRBJ2-5
TGCGCCAGCAGCCAAGAAGGGCGACTAGTAAAAGAGACCCAGTACTTC
CASSQEGRLVKETQYF
>few|TRBV6-5|16|TRBD1|TRBJ1-4
TGTGCCAGCAGTTACTCCGGACAGGCAACTAATGAAAAACTGTTTTTT
CASSYSGQATNEKLFF
>few|TRBV30|15|TRBD2|TRBJ2-4
TGTGCCTGGAGTCCAACACGACTAGCGGGAAACATTCAGTACTTC
CAWSPTRLAGNIQYF
>few|TRBV2|15|.|TRBJ2-1
TGTGCCAGCAGTGAACCACCCCGCTCCTACAATGAGCAGTTCTTC
CASSEPPRSYNEQFF
>.|TRBV5-6|16|.|TRBJ2-1
TGTGCCAGCAGCCCGACATTAGGAGTGTCCTACAATGAGCAGTTCTTC
CASSPTLGVSYNEQFF
>few|TRBV5-4|16|.|TRBJ2-7
TGTGCCAGCAGCTTTGGGGGGGCGGCAGGGCTCTACGAGCAGTACTTC
CASSFGGAAGLYEQYF
>.|TRBV2|13|.|TRBJ2-7
TGTGCCAGCAGTGAAGAGGTGGGGACCGAGCAGTACTTC
CASSEEVGTEQYF
>.|TRBV12-3/TRBV12-4|14|.|TRBJ2-1
TGTGCCAGCAGTTTACCGGGAGAGGGTCGGGAGCAGTTCTTC
CASSLPGEGREQFF
>.|TRBV9|13|.|TRBJ2-7
TGTGCCAGCAGCGTATCGGCCACCTACGAGCAGTACTTC
CASSVSATYEQYF
>.|TRBV6-1|15|.|TRBJ2-7
TGTGCCAGCAGCTTTAGGGGCAGGGGCCGAGACGAGCAGTACTTC
CASSFRGRGRDEQYF
>few|TRBV9|17|TRBD2|TRBJ2-1
TGTGCCAGCAGCCCATTATCTAGCGGACTAACCTACAATGAGCAGTTCTTC
CASSPLSSGLTYNEQFF
>few|TRBV12-3/TRBV12-4|14|.|TRBJ2-5
TGTGCCAGCAGTTTGTCTCCGGTCCAAGAGACCCAGTACTTC
CASSLSPVQETQYF
>.|TRBV14|16|.|TRBJ2-1
TGTGCCAGCAGCCACCCCGGCTTTGGGGAATACAATGAGCAGTTCTTC
CASSHPGFGEYNEQFF
>few|TRBV20-1|14|.|TRBJ2-3
TGCAGTGCTAGAGATCAGACTAGCACAGATACGCAGTATTTT
CSARDQTSTDTQYF
>few|TRBV6-1|14|.|TRBJ2-7
TGTGCCACCTTGTTCGGACAGACCTACTACGAGCAGTACTTC
CATLFGQTYYEQYF
>.|TRBV20-1|15|TRBD2|TRBJ2-1
TGCAGTGCGAGTCTAGCGGGGATCTCCTACAATGAGCAGTTCTTC
CSASLAGISYNEQFF
>.|TRBV6-1|14|.|TRBJ2-2
TGTGCCAGCAGGAGCGCGAGGAACACCGGGGAGCTGTTTTTT
CASRSARNTGELFF
>few|TRBV27|15|.|TRBJ2-6
TGTGCCAGCAGTTTAGGTCACTCTGGGGCCAACGTCCTGACTTTC
CASSLGHSGANVLTF
>few|TRBV20-1|12|.|TRBJ2-1
TGCAGTGCTAGTTTCTTTTACAATGAGCAGTTCTTC
CSASFFYNEQFF